This TCR beta chain was recovered during a study of blood T cell repertoires in COVID-19. Study summary: Samples of COVID-19 (acute and convalescent) were obtained from the United States, Italy and Spain.

Using immunoSEQ multiplex PCR, the repertoire was profiled, and TCRdb retains in-frame clones only, with some absent. Of about 97,000 clones listed, around four fifths are singletons. V lost 6 bases, J lost 0 bases, and 15 bases lay in between. CDR3 length: 16 residues. Germline CDR1 MGHDK, CDR2 SYGVNS. Source material: peripheral blood. This sequence was found in a man aged 40-55 years with active or convalescent COVID-19. The chain has TRBV25-1 and TRBJ1-3; D gene unclear. The CDR3 protein is CASSASRQASGNTIYF. The CDR3 coding sequence is TGTGCCAGCAGCGCCTCGAGACAAGCCTCTGGAAACACCATATATTTT.